The clone carrying this T cell receptor beta chain was counted at least ten times. Its target is not known. This entry belongs to a study of T-cell reconstitution after alpha-beta-depleted transplantation in children. Study results and limitations: The origin of alpha-beta T cells about two months after transplant was reportedly several hundred expanded graft clones. The authors attributed T-cell counts and diversity one year after transplant mostly to newly produced T cells. High day-60 TCRbeta diversity in some patients came from surviving recipient T cells and thymic progenitors.

During its preparation, the TCRbeta library received unique molecular identifiers. Each CDR3 protein is one row after TCRdb ran MiXCR on the PCR reads. The sample consists of approximately 300,000 distinct CDR3 sequences, around 9.1% of them appearing once. The CDR3 loop spans 14 amino acids. V lost 1 base to trimming and J lost 2 bases, with 7 bases between them. Germline loops: CDR1 SGHTA, CDR2 FQGTGA. The starting material was PBMCs, obtained before TCRalphabeta/CD19-depleted stem cell transplant. This chain links TRBV7-3 with TRBJ2-3, with D uncertain. This clonotype was obtained from a boy under two years old with acute myeloid leukemia, due to receive a stem cell transplant. The CDR3 reads CASSLSSLTDTQYF. CDR3 bases: TGTGCCAGCAGCTTAAGCTCACTCACAGATACGCAGTATTTT.